The 13 T cell receptor beta chains reported below all come from one sample, sequenced in a study of PD-L1 blockade in urothelial cancer. The time point was: pretreatment peripheral blood. Some clones are missing from TCRdb's copy, which holds only in-frame ones; the method was immunoSEQ multiplex PCR. The sample consists of 70,000 to 75,000 clones, roughly 88% of them appearing once. This material consisted of PBMCs, taken around atezolizumab (anti-PD-L1) treatment. These receptors were collected from a man aged 70-80 years with urothelial cancer.

The V gene is TRBV27, the J gene TRBJ2-7, with TRBD2 matching over 16 bases. Unmatched junction bases numbered 4, after V lost 5 bases and J lost 6 bases. Germline V lookup: CDR1 MNHEY, CDR2 SMNVEV (reference sequence). CDR3 length: 15 amino acids. The CDR3 reads CASSPGTSGRGEQYF. The CDR3, as DNA: TGTGCCAGCAGTCCTGGGACTAGCGGGAGGGGCGAGCAGTACTTC.

The V gene is TRBV9, the J gene TRBJ2-1; 7 nucleotides agree with TRBD2. The V gene end was trimmed by 4 bases and the J gene end by 7 bases; junction bases not matched to a gene: 11. The CDR3 consists of 15 residues. CDR1 and CDR2 from the germline V gene are SGDLS and YYNGEE. The CDR3 protein is CASSPPAGWGNEQFF. In DNA form, the CDR3 reads TGTGCCAGCAGCCCCCCAGCGGGATGGGGGAATGAGCAGTTCTTC.

J is TRBJ2-1 and V is TRBV6-1; 9 bases align to TRBD1. The CDR3 is made up of 15 amino acids. CDR1 and CDR2 (germline): MNHNS, SASEGT. V lost 4 bases, J lost 1 base, and 2 bases stayed unmatched. The CDR3 nucleotides are TGTGCCAGCAGTGGGGGACAGGGTTCCTACAATGAGCAGTTCTTC. Translated: CASSGGQGSYNEQFF.

The chain is built from TRBV5-4 and TRBJ2-3; 10 nucleotides agree with TRBD2. V trimming: 4 bases; J trimming: 0 bases; junction bases outside the gene matches: 14. Germline V lookup: CDR1 SGHNT, CDR2 YYREEE (reference sequence). The CDR3 has 19 amino acids. CDR3 sequence: CASSPRLGSGRQSTDTQYF. CDR3 in DNA: TGTGCCAGCAGCCCCCGTTTGGGTAGCGGGAGGCAAAGCACAGATACGCAGTATTTT. Complete variable domain (other parts from reference TRBV5-4 and TRBJ2-3): ETGVTQSPTHLIKTRGQQVTLRCSSQSGHNTVSWYQQALGQGPQFIFQYYREEENGRGNFPPRFSGLQFPNYSSELNVNALELDDSALYLCASSPRLGSGRQSTDTQYFGPGTRLTVL.

This clone was seen a few times. The CDR3 DNA reads TGTGCCAGCAGTTCGGGGGCGGGAGTTATCACCGGGGAGCTGTTTTTT. It translates to CASSSGAGVITGELFF. V gene TRBV6-5 combines with J gene TRBJ2-2; the D gene is possibly TRBD2 (7 bases). V gave up 4 bases and J gave up 4 bases, with 16 bases separating them. The CDR3 has 16 amino acids. Germline CDR1 reads MNHEY; CDR2 reads SVGAGI.

This sequence joins TRBV9 and TRBJ2-1; a possible D gene is TRBD2 (5 bases). Trimming cost V 4 bases and J 5 bases, with 25 bases left between them. The germline V gene has CDR1 SGDLS and CDR2 YYNGEE. The CDR3 is 18 residues long. This CDR3 reads CASSPHHGVSRRDNEQFF. The CDR3 nucleotides are TGTGCCAGCAGCCCCCACCATGGGGTAAGCAGGCGGGACAATGAGCAGTTCTTC.

The chain joins TRBV5-1 to TRBJ1-3, with D unresolved. V was clipped by 7 bases and J by 0 bases, with 14 bases between them. The CDR3 loop spans 15 amino acids. The V gene's germline CDR1 is SGHRS and CDR2 YFSETQ. This CDR3 reads CASGADSSSGNTIYF. The DNA of the CDR3 is TGCGCCAGCGGTGCCGACTCTAGCTCTGGAAACACCATATATTTT.

V and J are TRBV2 and TRBJ1-5; D ambiguous. This CDR3 contains 13 residues. Germline loops: CDR1 SNHLY, CDR2 FYNNEI. Trimming cost V 2 bases and J 4 bases, with 6 bases left between them. In DNA, the CDR3 is TGTGCCAGCAGTGAACCCAGTAATCAGCCCCAGCATTTT. This sequence encodes CASSEPSNQPQHF.

The rearrangement joins TRBV6-1 to TRBJ1-3; the D is unclear. The length of the CDR3 is 13 residues. Per the germline V gene, CDR1 is MNHNS and CDR2 is SASEGT. The V gene lost 5 bases and the J gene lost 4 bases, with 9 bases spanning the gap. CDR3 sequence reads: CASSNIQGNTIYF. CDR3 sequence (DNA): TGTGCCAGCAGTAACATACAGGGAAACACCATATATTTT.

About this clone: The same CDR3 is also encoded by other DNA sequences in this sample. The chain combines TRBV5-1 with TRBJ2-5; TRBD2 matches at 9 bases. The CDR3 spans 14 residues. Trimming at V came to 4 bases and at J to 3 bases, leaving 4 bases not matched to a gene. Germline-derived CDR1 and CDR2 are SGHRS and YFSETQ. The CDR3 nucleotides are TGCGCCAGCAGCCCCGGGACTAGCAAAGAGACCCAGTACTTC. Its protein product is CASSPGTSKETQYF.

The chain has TRBV6-1 and TRBJ1-5, with D possibly TRBD1 on 6 matching bases. CDR3 length equals 15 residues. Germline V gives CDR1 MNHNS, CDR2 SASEGT. V was trimmed by 8 bases and J by 4 bases, leaving 18 bases between them. CDR3 DNA sequence: TGTGCCAGCCGAAGTCACGAGGGGGGGAATCAGCCCCAGCATTTT. It codes for CASRSHEGGNQPQHF.

This clone was picked up one time. The rearrangement joins TRBV18 to TRBJ1-1; possible D gene TRBD1, 6 bases. Between the trimmed V and J ends, which lost 0 bases and 1 base, there was a span of 9 bases. This CDR3 contains 15 residues. CDR1 and CDR2 (germline): KGHSH, LQKENI. This CDR3 reads CASSPPNRANTEAFF. CDR3 nucleotides: TGTGCCAGCTCACCACCTAACAGGGCGAACACTGAAGCTTTCTTT.

This sequence joins TRBV2 and TRBJ1-4; 10 bases align to TRBD1. The CDR3 totals 14 residues. V lost 3 bases, J lost 7 bases, and 2 bases stayed unmatched. Germline V gives CDR1 SNHLY, CDR2 FYNNEI. The CDR3 protein is CASSDGDRGEKLFF. For the CDR3, the DNA is TGTGCCAGCAGTGACGGGGACAGGGGTGAAAAACTGTTTTTT.